This is a list of T cell receptor beta chains from one sample in a study of patients and donors after allogeneic stem cell transplantation. In TCRdb, the RT-PCR reads were re-called with MiXCR into one record per CDR3 protein. The sample has 900,000 to 1,000,000 distinct CDR3 sequences, more than 15% seen once. Sequenced input: blood, either unsorted or a sorted T cell fraction (not recorded which). Receptor source: a human donor who was either an allogeneic HSCT recipient or a stem cell or donor lymphocyte infusion donor (not recorded which). It is not recorded whose cells these are; they may come from a transplant donor. CDR3s include the opening cysteine and the closing phenylalanine or tryptophan. D genes are given only for firm matches. Rows give clone size only sometimes, using once, few, many, or a class for an expanded clone.

>13|TRBV7-2|few|.|TRBJ2-1
TGTGCCAGCAGCTTAAGAAAGGGGATGGAGCAGTTCTTC
CASSLRKGMEQFF
>13|TRBV18|few|TRBD2|TRBJ2-1
TGTGCCAGCTCACCCGTGGGGGGGTCTGAGCAGTTCTTC
CASSPVGGSEQFF
>15|TRBV2|few|.|TRBJ1-5
TGTGCCAGCAGTGCCAACGGAGTGGGCAATCAGCCCCAGCATTTT
CASSANGVGNQPQHF
>19|TRBV7-3|.|TRBD2|TRBJ2-1
TGTGCCAGCAGCTCCGGACTAGCGGGGGTATCTAGCTCCTACAATGAGCAGTTCTTC
CASSSGLAGVSSSYNEQFF
>13|TRBV4-1|few|.|TRBJ2-3
TGCGCCAGCAGCCAATCTACTAGGGATACGCAGTATTTT
CASSQSTRDTQYF
>12|TRBV30|.|.|TRBJ1-1
TGTGCCTGGATTGGTATGGGCACTGAAGCTTTCTTT
CAWIGMGTEAFF
>17|TRBV6-5|.|.|TRBJ1-2
TGTGCCAGCAGTTACTCCGGAGGCGTTTCTCTTGGGGGCGGCTACACCTTC
CASSYSGGVSLGGGYTF
>16|TRBV5-1|few|.|TRBJ1-3
TGCGCCAGCACCCCAACGGCCGCCGCTTCTGGAAACACCATATATTTT
CASTPTAAASGNTIYF
>13|TRBV3-1|.|.|TRBJ2-7
TGTGCCAGCAGCCCGGGAAGCGACTCCGAGCAGTACTTC
CASSPGSDSEQYF
>13|TRBV6-1|.|.|TRBJ2-7
TGTGCCAGCAGAATAGGACATGTCTCCGAGCAGTACTTC
CASRIGHVSEQYF
>14|TRBV20-1|.|.|TRBJ1-5
TGCAGTGCTAGAGACAGAACCCGCAATCAGCCCCAGCATTTT
CSARDRTRNQPQHF
>16|TRBV5-6|.|.|TRBJ2-1
TGTGCCAGCAGCTTGGGGGCGGGATATCAAGCCAATGAGCAGTTCTTC
CASSLGAGYQANEQFF
>14|TRBV7-2|few|.|TRBJ1-1
TGTGCCAGCAGATTGGACGGGTGGAACACTGAAGCTTTCTTT
CASRLDGWNTEAFF
>12|TRBV20-1|.|.|TRBJ1-5
TGCAGTGCTTTAGATGGAAATCAGCCCCAGCATTTT
CSALDGNQPQHF
>12|TRBV10-3|few|.|TRBJ1-1
TGTGCCATCAGGGGACTGCTCACTGAAGCTTTCTTT
CAIRGLLTEAFF